What follows is one TCR beta chain and its context. TCRdb re-derived calls from the 5' RACE reads in MiXCR, one entry per CDR3 protein. The sample holds about 43,000 distinct CDR3 sequences, less than 35% seen once. The ends lost 3 bases at V and 6 bases at J; junction bases unmatched: 4. Germline V CDR1 and CDR2: SGHTA, FQGNSA. The CDR3 extends over 15 amino acids. The chain employs TRBV7-2 and TRBJ1-6; the match to TRBD1 covers 8 bases. Source material: memory CD4+ T cells sorted from a lymph node. Specified subset: memory CD4+ T cells, CD4+CD45RO+CD25-. This receptor was obtained from a female donor with breast cancer. The CDR3 here is CASSLRTGLNSPLHF. The CDR3 DNA reads as TGTGCCAGCAGCTTGCGGACAGGGCTTAATTCACCCCTCCACTTT. The full variable domain, in which reference TRBV7-2 and TRBJ1-6 provide the parts outside the CDR3, is GAGVSQSPSNKVTEKGKDVELRCDPISGHTALYWYRQSLGQGLEFLIYFQGNSAPDKSGLPSDRFSAERTGGSVSTLTIQRTQQEDSAVYLCASSLRTGLNSPLHFGNGTRLTVT.